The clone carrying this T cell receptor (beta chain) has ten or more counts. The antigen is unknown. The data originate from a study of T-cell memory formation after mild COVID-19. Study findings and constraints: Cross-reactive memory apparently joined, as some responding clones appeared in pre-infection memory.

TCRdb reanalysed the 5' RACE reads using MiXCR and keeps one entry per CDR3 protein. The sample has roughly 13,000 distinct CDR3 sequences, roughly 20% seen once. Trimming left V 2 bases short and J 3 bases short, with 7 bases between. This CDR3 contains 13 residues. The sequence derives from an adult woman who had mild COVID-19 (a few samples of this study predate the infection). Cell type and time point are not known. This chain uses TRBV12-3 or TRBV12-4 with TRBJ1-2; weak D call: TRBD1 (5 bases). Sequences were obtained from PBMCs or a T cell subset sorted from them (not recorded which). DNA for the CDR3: TGTGCCAGCAGTTTACAGGGACACTATGGCTACACCTTC. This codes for CASSLQGHYGYTF.